The rows below give T cell receptor beta chains drawn from one sample of a study of cytomegalovirus exposure and HLA in healthy donors. Clones were sequenced by immunoSEQ multiplex PCR, and TCRdb holds only the in-frame ones, with some missing. The sample has some 150,000 clones, 60% to 80% seen once. Sequencing was carried out using PBMCs. The receptors originated from a male donor in good health and CMV-seronegative. Both conserved end residues are part of each CDR3. D genes are given only for firm matches. Size tells how often a clone was seen (once, few, many) or the class of an expanded clone, and some rows leave it out.

d_gene: .
j_gene: TRBJ1-1
abundance: .
v_gene: TRBV10-3
CDR3aa: CAISESWQGSEAFF
CDR3nt: TGTGCCATCAGTGAGTCGTGGCAGGGGAGTGAAGCTTTCTTT

d_gene: .
j_gene: TRBJ1-2
abundance: .
v_gene: TRBV5-1
CDR3aa: CASSLEAERNYGYTF
CDR3nt: TGCGCCAGCAGCTTGGAGGCAGAGAGGAACTATGGCTACACCTTC

d_gene: .
j_gene: TRBJ2-7
abundance: .
v_gene: TRBV2
CDR3aa: CASSLQGDEQYF
CDR3nt: TGTGCCAGCAGTTTACAGGGAGACGAGCAGTACTTC

d_gene: .
j_gene: TRBJ2-7
abundance: .
v_gene: TRBV6-6
CDR3aa: CASSDSGTGTYEQYF
CDR3nt: TGTGCCAGCAGTGACAGCGGGACAGGCACCTACGAGCAGTACTTC

d_gene: .
j_gene: TRBJ2-3
abundance: .
v_gene: TRBV11-1
CDR3aa: CASRQNTDTQYF
CDR3nt: TGTGCCAGCAGACAAAACACAGATACGCAGTATTTT

d_gene: .
j_gene: TRBJ1-2
abundance: .
v_gene: TRBV6-5
CDR3aa: CASRITANYGYTF
CDR3nt: TGTGCCAGCAGAATTACAGCTAACTATGGCTACACCTTC

d_gene: TRBD2
j_gene: TRBJ2-7
abundance: once
v_gene: TRBV5-6
CDR3aa: CASSRRGRAYEQYF
CDR3nt: TGTGCCAGCAGCCGCCGCGGGAGGGCCTACGAGCAGTACTTC

d_gene: .
j_gene: TRBJ1-4
abundance: .
v_gene: TRBV18
CDR3aa: CASSPLAVNEKLFF
CDR3nt: TGTGCCAGCTCACCACTGGCAGTTAATGAAAAACTGTTTTTT

d_gene: TRBD2
j_gene: TRBJ2-3
abundance: .
v_gene: TRBV7-2
CDR3aa: CASSQSGTSGRAGGDTQYF
CDR3nt: TGTGCCAGCAGCCAGTCCGGGACTAGCGGGAGGGCCGGGGGAGATACGCAGTATTTT

d_gene: .
j_gene: TRBJ2-7
abundance: few
v_gene: TRBV6-5
CDR3aa: CASSYSIEPHDYEQYF
CDR3nt: TGTGCCAGCAGTTACTCGATAGAGCCTCACGACTACGAGCAGTACTTC

d_gene: .
j_gene: TRBJ2-5
abundance: .
v_gene: TRBV5-8
CDR3aa: CASSPMRETQYF
CDR3nt: TGTGCCAGCAGCCCTATGCGGGAGACCCAGTACTTC

d_gene: TRBD1
j_gene: TRBJ2-1
abundance: .
v_gene: TRBV29-1
CDR3aa: CSHGTGVYNEQFF
CDR3nt: TGCAGCCATGGGACAGGGGTATACAATGAGCAGTTCTTC

d_gene: .
j_gene: TRBJ1-1
abundance: .
v_gene: TRBV20-1
CDR3aa: CSAPQYTEAFF
CDR3nt: TGCAGTGCACCACAGTACACTGAAGCTTTCTTT

d_gene: .
j_gene: TRBJ1-5
abundance: .
v_gene: TRBV6-1
CDR3aa: CASSELSNQPQHF
CDR3nt: TGTGCCAGCAGTGAGTTAAGCAATCAGCCCCAGCATTTT

d_gene: TRBD2
j_gene: TRBJ2-3
abundance: .
v_gene: TRBV4-3
CDR3aa: CASSHELAGAVDTQYF
CDR3nt: TGCGCCAGCAGCCACGAACTAGCGGGAGCAGTAGATACGCAGTATTTT

d_gene: .
j_gene: TRBJ1-5
abundance: .
v_gene: TRBV7-9
CDR3aa: CASSLAAGNNQPQHF
CDR3nt: TGTGCCAGCAGCTTAGCCGCGGGGAACAATCAGCCCCAGCATTTT

d_gene: .
j_gene: TRBJ2-1
abundance: .
v_gene: TRBV29-1
CDR3aa: CSVGVGPTGNEQFF
CDR3nt: TGCAGCGTTGGGGTTGGGCCTACAGGCAATGAGCAGTTCTTC

d_gene: .
j_gene: TRBJ2-2
abundance: .
v_gene: TRBV7-2
CDR3aa: CASSLVSRGTGELFF
CDR3nt: TGTGCCAGCAGCTTAGTTAGTCGGGGCACCGGGGAGCTGTTTTTT

d_gene: .
j_gene: TRBJ1-4
abundance: few
v_gene: TRBV6-5
CDR3aa: CASSWTATNEKLFF
CDR3nt: TGTGCCAGCAGTTGGACAGCAACTAATGAAAAACTGTTTTTT

d_gene: .
j_gene: TRBJ1-2
abundance: .
v_gene: TRBV18
CDR3aa: CASSLAISGKANYGYTF
CDR3nt: TGTGCCAGCTCACTAGCTATCTCAGGGAAAGCTAACTATGGCTACACCTTC

d_gene: TRBD1
j_gene: TRBJ1-2
abundance: .
v_gene: TRBV7-2
CDR3aa: CASSPRTGSVGYTF
CDR3nt: TGTGCCAGCAGCCCCCGGACAGGGAGCGTTGGCTACACCTTC

d_gene: TRBD2
j_gene: TRBJ2-3
abundance: .
v_gene: TRBV11-2
CDR3aa: CASSPLAGARTDTQYF
CDR3nt: TGTGCCAGCAGCCCCCTAGCGGGGGCCCGCACAGATACGCAGTATTTT

d_gene: .
j_gene: TRBJ2-1
abundance: few
v_gene: TRBV2
CDR3aa: CASSEVGVSSYNEQFF
CDR3nt: TGTGCCAGCAGTGAAGTAGGGGTGAGCTCCTACAATGAGCAGTTCTTC

d_gene: .
j_gene: TRBJ2-1
abundance: .
v_gene: TRBV6-1
CDR3aa: CASSEVPTYNEQFF
CDR3nt: TGTGCCAGCAGTGAAGTTCCTACCTACAATGAGCAGTTCTTC

d_gene: .
j_gene: TRBJ2-7
abundance: .
v_gene: TRBV7-9
CDR3aa: CASSLGNSYEQYF
CDR3nt: TGTGCCAGCAGCTTGGGCAACTCCTACGAGCAGTACTTC

d_gene: .
j_gene: TRBJ1-2
abundance: few
v_gene: TRBV19
CDR3aa: CASSPTGTYGYTF
CDR3nt: TGTGCCAGTAGTCCTACAGGGACCTATGGCTACACCTTC

d_gene: .
j_gene: TRBJ2-7
abundance: .
v_gene: TRBV18
CDR3aa: CASSPRGEEQYF
CDR3nt: TGTGCCAGCTCACCACGGGGGGAAGAGCAGTACTTC

d_gene: .
j_gene: TRBJ2-7
abundance: .
v_gene: TRBV19
CDR3aa: CASKAGGYEQYF
CDR3nt: TGTGCCAGTAAGGCCGGCGGATACGAGCAGTACTTC